This passage covers 12 T cell receptor beta chains from one sample sequenced in a study of regulatory T cells in long-lasting Graves disease. As to time point: newly diagnosed GD, antithyroid drugs for less than 3 months. The authors made the TCR library using RNA they extracted from PBMCs. Combining iRepertoire HTBI primers with Arm-PCR of CDR3 regions, the authors built TCR beta libraries. TCRdb passed the multiplex PCR reads through MiXCR, listing each CDR3 protein once. The sample consists of approximately 350,000 distinct CDR3 sequences, 15% to 20% of them appearing once. These data are also associated with another study on T cells in Graves' hyperthyroidism and ophthalmopathy.

The starting material was peripheral blood mononuclear cells (PBMCs), obtained at new diagnosis, from a patient treated with antithyroid drugs. These receptors all come from a man between 35 and 55 years old with Graves disease.

The table lists this clonotype with a few counts. At one end the junction does not follow the germline gene, possibly because of a read error. The DNA for the CDR3 is TGTGCCATCAGTGAGTCGAAGGGGGCGGGAGAGACCCAGTACTTC. Translation gives CAISESKGAGETQYF. V gene TRBV2 combines with J gene TRBJ2-7; TRBD1 matches 7 bases. The tail of the sequence fits TRBJ2-5 better, so the J call may be wrong. The CDR3 is 15 residues long. Germline CDR1 and CDR2: SNHLY and FYNNEI.

This clonotype showed up just a few times. The chain carries TRBV28 and TRBJ1-4; D gene unclear. The CDR3 runs 16 residues. Germline V gene data show CDR1 as MDHEN and CDR2 as SYDVKM. V lost 7 bases, J lost 0 bases, and 15 bases lay in between. CDR3 DNA sequence: TGTGCCAGCACCCGACACGGATCCGCAACTAATGAAAAACTGTTTTTT. Protein: CASTRHGSATNEKLFF.

This clonotype was observed at least ten times. The chain recombines TRBV5-1 with TRBJ1-2; D is ambiguous. V gave up 4 bases and J gave up 8 bases, with 15 bases separating them. This CDR3 is built from 13 residues. Looked up from germline, CDR1 is SGHRS and CDR2 is YFSETQ. CDR3 amino acids: CASSPGGSGGYTF. Written as DNA, the CDR3 is TGCGCCAGCAGCCCCGGAGGGTCAGGAGGCTACACCTTC.

This clonotype was counted ten times or more. The chain employs TRBV11-3 and TRBJ2-5, with D unresolved. This CDR3 has 13 amino acids. CDR1 SGHNT and CDR2 YENEEA come from the germline V gene. The V end was cut by 4 bases, the J end by 4 bases, with 10 bases between. In DNA, the CDR3 is TGTGCCAGCAGCTCCGATAGTACAGAGACCCAGTACTTC. Translating it yields CASSSDSTETQYF. The full variable domain, its missing parts supplied by reference TRBV11-3 and TRBJ2-5, is EAGVVQSPRYKIIEKKQPVAFWCNPISGHNTLYWYLQNLGQGPELLIRYENEEAVDDSQLPKDRFSAERLKGVDSTLKIQPAELGDSAVYLCASSSDSTETQYFGPGTRLLVL.

This clonotype was found many times. The V and J genes are TRBV11-1 and TRBJ2-2; D unclear. Trimming took off 3 bases at V and 4 bases at J, with 0 bases between the two ends. This CDR3 is built from 11 residues. CDR1 is SGHAT and CDR2 is FQDESV in the germline V gene (reference sequence). As DNA, the CDR3 is TGTGCCAGCAGCTTCACCGGGGAGCTGTTTTTT. Translated, it gives CASSFTGELFF. Complete variable domain (other parts from reference TRBV11-1 and TRBJ2-2): EAEVAQSPRYKITEKSQAVAFWCDPISGHATLYWYRQILGQGPELLVQFQDESVVDDSQLPKDRFSAERLKGVDSTLKIQPAELGDSAMYLCASSFTGELFFGEGSRLTVL.

In its sample, this clonotype was seen many times. DNA for the CDR3: TGTGCCAGCGAGCTCTTCGGGGGAGGATCGACTAGCGGGGGACTCCCTCAAGAGACCCAGTACTTC. As protein: CASELFGGGSTSGGLPQETQYF. The chain employs TRBV7-9 and TRBJ2-5, with 12 nucleotides matching TRBD2. The germline V gene has CDR1 SEHNR and CDR2 FQNEAQ (reference sequence). The J segment lost 2 bases and the V segment lost 8 bases, leaving 27 bases of the junction unmatched. The CDR3 consists of 22 residues.

This chain links TRBV5-4 with TRBJ1-1; a weak D match, TRBD1 (5 bases). The V end was cut by 4 bases, the J end by 4 bases, with 14 bases between. Per germline, CDR1 SGHNT and CDR2 YYREEE (reference sequence). This CDR3 comprises 14 residues. This CDR3 reads CASSQSGGGTEAFF. The CDR3 nucleotides read TGTGCCAGCAGCCAGTCGGGGGGAGGCACTGAAGCTTTCTTT.

This clonotype was recorded a few times. V gene TRBV5-6 combines with J gene TRBJ2-2; 9 bases are a match to TRBD1. The ends lost 6 bases at V and 5 bases at J; junction bases unmatched: 11. The CDR3 extends over 16 amino acids. CDR1 and CDR2 (germline): SGHDT, YYEEEE. CDR3 coding DNA: TGTGCCAGCATCCGAACGGACAGGGGCGTAACCGGGGAGCTGTTTTTT. This encodes CASIRTDRGVTGELFF.

This clonotype was seen only a few times. This sequence may be a read error, since a much larger clone differs from it by one base. The chain couples TRBV3-1 to TRBJ2-5; no reliable D call. The CDR3 is made up of 12 amino acids. Germline CDR1 reads LGHDT; CDR2 reads YNNKEL (reference sequence). Here the CDR3 reads CASSQIQETQHF. DNA of the CDR3: TGTGCCAGCAGCCAAATCCAAGAGACCCAGCACTTC.

In its sample, this clonotype was seen many times. The J gene is TRBJ2-5, the V gene TRBV6-1; possible D gene TRBD2, 6 bases. The CDR3 contains 15 residues. CDR1 and CDR2 from the germline V gene are MNHNS and SASEGT. Deletions cut 5 bases from V and 4 bases from J, with 17 bases between. CDR3 region: CASSRAGLGGETQYF. The CDR3 region has the DNA TGTGCCAGCAGTAGGGCGGGGCTCGGGGGAGAGACCCAGTACTTC.

This clonotype was observed a handful of times. The chain links TRBV4-1 to TRBJ2-1; D may be TRBD1 or TRBD2 (5 bases each). The V and J ends lost 3 bases and 7 bases respectively, with 13 bases between them. Germline V CDR1 and CDR2: MGHRA, YSYEKL. This CDR3 has 14 amino acids. CDR3 nucleotides: TGCGCCAGCAGCCAGATTCACAGGAGGAATGAGCAGTTCTTC. Translating it yields CASSQIHRRNEQFF.

This clonotype was recorded many times. This chain joins TRBV7-2 and TRBJ2-5; D gene ambiguous. The V and J ends lost 1 base and 0 bases respectively, with 9 bases between them. Per germline, CDR1 SGHTA and CDR2 FQGNSA. This CDR3 is 15 amino acids long. Here the CDR3 reads CASSLVPQYQETQYF. CDR3 DNA sequence: TGTGCCAGCAGCTTAGTCCCACAGTACCAAGAGACCCAGTACTTC.